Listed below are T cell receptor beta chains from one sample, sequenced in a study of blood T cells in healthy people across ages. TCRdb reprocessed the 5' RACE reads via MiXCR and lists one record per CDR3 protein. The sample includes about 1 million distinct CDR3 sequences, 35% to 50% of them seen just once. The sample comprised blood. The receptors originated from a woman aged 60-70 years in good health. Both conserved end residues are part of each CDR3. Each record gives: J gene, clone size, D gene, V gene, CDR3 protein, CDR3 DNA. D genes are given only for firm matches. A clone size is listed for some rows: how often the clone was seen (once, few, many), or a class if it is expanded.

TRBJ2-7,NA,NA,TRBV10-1,CASREAGLADEQYF,TGCGCCAGCAGGGAGGCGGGGCTGGCCGACGAGCAGTACTTC
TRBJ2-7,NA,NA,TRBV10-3,CAISEYRTGTSGRGDYEQYF,TGTGCCATCAGTGAGTATAGGACAGGGACCAGCGGGAGAGGGGATTACGAGCAGTACTTC
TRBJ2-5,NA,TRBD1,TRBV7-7,CASSLLTGLGETQYF,TGTGCCAGCAGCCTACTGACAGGGCTGGGGGAGACCCAGTACTTC
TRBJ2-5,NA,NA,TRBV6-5,CASSYSSGTYYNEQYF,TGTGCCAGCAGTTACTCGAGCGGGACATACTACAATGAGCAGTACTTC
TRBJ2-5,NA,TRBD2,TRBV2,CASGGTSGGQETQYF,TGTGCCAGCGGAGGGACTAGCGGGGGCCAAGAGACCCAGTACTTC
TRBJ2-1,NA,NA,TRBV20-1,CSARDPQLAANEQFF,TGCAGTGCTCGGGACCCTCAACTGGCAGCCAATGAGCAGTTCTTC
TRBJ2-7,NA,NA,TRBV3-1,CASSQGGLEQYF,TGTGCCAGCAGCCAAGGCGGGCTCGAGCAGTACTTC
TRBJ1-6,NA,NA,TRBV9,CVSSAGRKSLYNSPLHF,TGTGTCAGCAGCGCTGGACGCAAATCTCTTTATAATTCACCCCTCCACTTT
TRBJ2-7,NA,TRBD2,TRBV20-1,CSARDRTSGTYYEQYF,TGCAGTGCTAGAGACAGGACTAGCGGGACGTACTACGAGCAGTACTTC
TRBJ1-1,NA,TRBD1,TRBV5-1,CASSLEQGSTEAFF,TGCGCCAGCAGCTTGGAACAGGGGAGCACTGAAGCTTTCTTT
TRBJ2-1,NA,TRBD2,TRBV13,CASSPPGGRASDEQFF,TGTGCCAGCAGCCCCCCCGGCGGGAGGGCCTCGGATGAGCAGTTCTTC
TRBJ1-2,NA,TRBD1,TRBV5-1,CASSLSTGALNYGYTF,TGCGCCAGCAGCTTGTCTACAGGGGCCCTCAACTATGGCTACACCTTC
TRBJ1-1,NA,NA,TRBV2,CASSDLPEAFF,TGTGCCAGCAGTGATTTACCTGAAGCTTTCTTT
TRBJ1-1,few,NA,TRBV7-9,CASLTSRTANTEAFF,TGTGCCAGCCTCACTTCGAGGACAGCGAACACTGAAGCTTTCTTT
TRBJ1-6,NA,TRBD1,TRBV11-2,CASSSSRDREASPLHF,TGTGCCAGCAGCTCCTCCCGTGACAGGGAGGCTTCACCCCTCCACTTT
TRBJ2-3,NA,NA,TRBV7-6,CASSSPYRPGVVLTDTQYF,TGTGCCAGCAGCTCACCTTATCGTCCGGGGGTCGTACTCACAGATACGCAGTATTTT
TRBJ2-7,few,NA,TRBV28,CASNWAGFPYEQYF,TGTGCCAGCAACTGGGCAGGGTTTCCCTACGAGCAGTACTTC
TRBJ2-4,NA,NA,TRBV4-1,CASSQSPLDYIQYF,TGCGCCAGCAGCCAATCCCCGCTAGATTACATTCAGTACTTC
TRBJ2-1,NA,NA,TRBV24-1,CATSDRAGANPYNEQFF,TGTGCCACCAGTGATAGGGCAGGGGCTAATCCCTACAATGAGCAGTTCTTC
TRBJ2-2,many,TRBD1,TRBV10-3,CAISEDRVEYTGELFF,TGTGCCATCAGTGAAGACAGGGTAGAATACACCGGGGAGCTGTTTTTT
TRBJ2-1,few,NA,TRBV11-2,CASSVMDDNNEQFF,TGTGCCAGCAGCGTAATGGACGACAACAATGAGCAGTTCTTC
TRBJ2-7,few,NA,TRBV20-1,CSATSGTADTSYEQYF,TGCAGTGCCACAAGCGGGACAGCCGATACTAGCTACGAGCAGTACTTC
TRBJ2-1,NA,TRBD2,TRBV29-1,CSVEQRGHNEQFF,TGCAGCGTTGAACAGCGGGGACACAATGAGCAGTTCTTC